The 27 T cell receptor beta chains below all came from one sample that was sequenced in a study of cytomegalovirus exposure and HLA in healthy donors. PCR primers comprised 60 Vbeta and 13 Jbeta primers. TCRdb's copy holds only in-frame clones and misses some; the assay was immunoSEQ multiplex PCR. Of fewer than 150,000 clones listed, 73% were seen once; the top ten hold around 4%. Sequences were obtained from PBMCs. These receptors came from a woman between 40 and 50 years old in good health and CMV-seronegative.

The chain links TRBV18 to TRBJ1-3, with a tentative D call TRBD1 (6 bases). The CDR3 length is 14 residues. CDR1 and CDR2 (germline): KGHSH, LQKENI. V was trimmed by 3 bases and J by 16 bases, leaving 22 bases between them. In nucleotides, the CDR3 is TGTGCCAGCTCACCGATTATGTCCGGACAGTCGGGTTATTTT. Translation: CASSPIMSGQSGYF. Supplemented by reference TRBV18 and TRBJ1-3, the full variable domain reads NAGVMQNPRHLVRRRGQEARLRCSPMKGHSHVYWYRQLPEEGLKFMVYLQKENIIDESGMPKERFSAEFPKEGPSILRIQQVVRGDSAAYFCASSPIMSGQSGYFGEGSWLTVV.

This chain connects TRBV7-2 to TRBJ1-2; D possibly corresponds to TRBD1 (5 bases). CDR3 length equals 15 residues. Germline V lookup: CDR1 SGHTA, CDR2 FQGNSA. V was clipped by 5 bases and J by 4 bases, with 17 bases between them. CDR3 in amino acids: CASSVQVNPSYGYTF. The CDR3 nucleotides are TGTGCCAGCAGCGTACAGGTTAATCCTAGCTATGGCTACACCTTC.

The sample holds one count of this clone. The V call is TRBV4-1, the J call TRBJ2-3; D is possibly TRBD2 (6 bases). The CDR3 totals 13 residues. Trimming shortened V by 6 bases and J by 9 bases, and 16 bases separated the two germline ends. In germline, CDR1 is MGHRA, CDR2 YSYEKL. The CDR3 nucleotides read TGCGCCAGCAGGTGGGACTCAGAGGGCACGCAGTATTTT. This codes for CASRWDSEGTQYF.

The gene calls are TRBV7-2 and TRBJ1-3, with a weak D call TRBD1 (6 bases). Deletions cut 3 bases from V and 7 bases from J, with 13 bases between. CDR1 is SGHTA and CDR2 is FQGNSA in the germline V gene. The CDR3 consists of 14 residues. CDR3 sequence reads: CASSLDSVGNTIYF. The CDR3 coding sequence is TGTGCCAGCAGCTTGGACAGCGTCGGCAACACCATATATTTT. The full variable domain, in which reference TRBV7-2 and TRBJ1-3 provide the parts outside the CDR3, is GAGVSQSPSNKVTEKGKDVELRCDPISGHTALYWYRQSLGQGLEFLIYFQGNSAPDKSGLPSDRFSAERTGGSVSTLTIQRTQQEDSAVYLCASSLDSVGNTIYFGEGSWLTVV.

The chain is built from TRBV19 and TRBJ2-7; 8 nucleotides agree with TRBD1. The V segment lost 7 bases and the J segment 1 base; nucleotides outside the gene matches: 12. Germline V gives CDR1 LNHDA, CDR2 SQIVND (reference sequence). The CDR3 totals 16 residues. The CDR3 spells CASTTRTGRGSYEQYF. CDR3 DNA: TGTGCCAGTACCACTCGGACAGGGCGCGGATCCTACGAGCAGTACTTC.

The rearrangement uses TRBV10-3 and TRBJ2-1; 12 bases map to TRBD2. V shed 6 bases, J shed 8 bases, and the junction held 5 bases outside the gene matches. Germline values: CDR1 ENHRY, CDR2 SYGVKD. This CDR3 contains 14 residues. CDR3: CAISPSGRADEQFF. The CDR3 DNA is TGTGCCATCAGCCCTAGCGGGAGGGCCGATGAGCAGTTCTTC.

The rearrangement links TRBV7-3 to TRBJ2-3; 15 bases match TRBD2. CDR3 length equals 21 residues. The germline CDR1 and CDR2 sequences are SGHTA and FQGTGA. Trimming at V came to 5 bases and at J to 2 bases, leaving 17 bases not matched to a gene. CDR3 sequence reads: CASSRRGRTSGRALFTDTQYF. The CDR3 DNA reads TGTGCCAGCAGCCGTCGAGGACGGACTAGCGGGAGGGCATTATTCACAGATACGCAGTATTTT.

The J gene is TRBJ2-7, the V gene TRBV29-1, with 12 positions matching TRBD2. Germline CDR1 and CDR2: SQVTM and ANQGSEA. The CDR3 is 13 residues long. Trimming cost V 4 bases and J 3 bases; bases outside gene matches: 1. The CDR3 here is CSVVLAGGYEQYF. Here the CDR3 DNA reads TGCAGCGTTGTACTAGCGGGGGGCTACGAGCAGTACTTC.

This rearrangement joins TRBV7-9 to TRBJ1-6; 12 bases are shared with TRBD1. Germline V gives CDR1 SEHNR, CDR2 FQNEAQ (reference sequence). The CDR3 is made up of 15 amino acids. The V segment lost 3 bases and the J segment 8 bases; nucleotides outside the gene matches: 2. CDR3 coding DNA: TGTGCCAGCAGCTTGGGGACAGGGGGCCATTCACCCCTCCACTTT. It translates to CASSLGTGGHSPLHF.

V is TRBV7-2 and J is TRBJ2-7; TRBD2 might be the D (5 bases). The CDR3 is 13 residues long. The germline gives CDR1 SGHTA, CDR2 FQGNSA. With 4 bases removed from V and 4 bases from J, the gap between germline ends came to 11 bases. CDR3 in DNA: TGTGCCAGCAGCTGGGAGAGGCTATACGAGCAGTACTTC. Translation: CASSWERLYEQYF.

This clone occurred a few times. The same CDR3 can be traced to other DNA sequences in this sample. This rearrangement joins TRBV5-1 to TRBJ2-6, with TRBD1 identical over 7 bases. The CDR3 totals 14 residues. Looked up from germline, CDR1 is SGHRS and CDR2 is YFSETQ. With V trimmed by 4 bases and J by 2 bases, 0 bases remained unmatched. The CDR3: CASSDRAGANVLTF. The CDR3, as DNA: TGCGCCAGCAGCGACAGGGCTGGGGCCAACGTCCTGACTTTC.

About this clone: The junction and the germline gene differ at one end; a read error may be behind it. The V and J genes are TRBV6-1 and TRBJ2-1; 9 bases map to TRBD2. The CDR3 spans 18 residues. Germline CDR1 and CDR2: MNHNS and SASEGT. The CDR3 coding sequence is TGTGCCAGCAGTCAAGCCCCGTCGAATGGGGCGGGGGGGAATGAGCAGTTCTTC. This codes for CASSQAPSNGAGGNEQFF.

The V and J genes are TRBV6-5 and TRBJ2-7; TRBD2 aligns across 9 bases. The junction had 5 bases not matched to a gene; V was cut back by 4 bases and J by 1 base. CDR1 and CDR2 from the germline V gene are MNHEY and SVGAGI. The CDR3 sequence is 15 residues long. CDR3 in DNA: TGTGCCAGCAGTTTTGGCGGGGGGGCATCCTACGAGCAGTACTTC. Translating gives CASSFGGGASYEQYF.

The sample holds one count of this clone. The CDR3 region is CASSPDEGGGGYTF. CDR3 nucleotide sequence: TGTGCCAGCTCACCGGATGAGGGAGGAGGTGGCTACACCTTC. The rearrangement joins TRBV18 to TRBJ1-2, with D unclear. The CDR3 runs 14 residues. Trimming pared 3 bases from V and 7 bases from J, leaving 15 bases between. CDR1 is KGHSH, CDR2 LQKENI, per germline.

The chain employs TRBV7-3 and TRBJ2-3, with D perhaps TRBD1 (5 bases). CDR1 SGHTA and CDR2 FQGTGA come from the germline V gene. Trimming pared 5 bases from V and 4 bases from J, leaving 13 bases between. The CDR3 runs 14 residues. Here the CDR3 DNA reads TGTGCCAGCAGCCGGGTGGGGCAGGCAGATACGCAGTATTTT. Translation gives CASSRVGQADTQYF.

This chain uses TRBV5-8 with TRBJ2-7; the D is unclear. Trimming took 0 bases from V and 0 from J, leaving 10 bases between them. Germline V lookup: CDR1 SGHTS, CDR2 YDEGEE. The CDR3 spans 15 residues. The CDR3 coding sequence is TGTGCCAGCAGCTTGGGGGCGCACACCTCCTACGAGCAGTACTTC. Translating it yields CASSLGAHTSYEQYF. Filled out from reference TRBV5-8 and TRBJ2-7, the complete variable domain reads EAGVTQSPTHLIKTRGQQATLRCSPISGHTSVYWYQQALGLGLQFLLWYDEGEERNRGNFPPRFSGRQFPNYSSELNVNALELEDSALYLCASSLGAHTSYEQYFGPGTRLTVT.

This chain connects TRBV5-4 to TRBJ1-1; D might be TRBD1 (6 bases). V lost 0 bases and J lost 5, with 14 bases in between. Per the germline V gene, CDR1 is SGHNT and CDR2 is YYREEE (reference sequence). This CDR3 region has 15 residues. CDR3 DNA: TGTGCCAGCAGCTTGGAGTCAGGGGTCGGTACTGAAGCTTTCTTT. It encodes CASSLESGVGTEAFF.

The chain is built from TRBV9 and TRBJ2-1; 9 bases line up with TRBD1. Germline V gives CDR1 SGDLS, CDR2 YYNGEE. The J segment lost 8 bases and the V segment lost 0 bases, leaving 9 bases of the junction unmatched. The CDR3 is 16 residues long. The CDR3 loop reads CASSVAGTGNRDEQFF. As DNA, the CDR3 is TGTGCCAGCAGCGTAGCCGGGACAGGGAATCGCGATGAGCAGTTCTTC.

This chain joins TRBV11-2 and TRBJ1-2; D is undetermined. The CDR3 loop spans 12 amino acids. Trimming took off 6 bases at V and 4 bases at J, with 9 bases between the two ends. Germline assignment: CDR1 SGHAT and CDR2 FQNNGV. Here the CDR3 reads CASSSEAYGYTF. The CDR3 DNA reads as TGTGCCAGCAGTTCCGAAGCCTATGGCTACACCTTC.

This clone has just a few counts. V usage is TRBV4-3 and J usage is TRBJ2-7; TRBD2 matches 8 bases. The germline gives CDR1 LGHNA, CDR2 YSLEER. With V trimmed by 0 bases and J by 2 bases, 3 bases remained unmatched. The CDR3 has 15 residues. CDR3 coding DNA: TGCGCCAGCAGCCAAGACTCTAGCGGGCCCTACGAGCAGTACTTC. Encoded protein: CASSQDSSGPYEQYF.

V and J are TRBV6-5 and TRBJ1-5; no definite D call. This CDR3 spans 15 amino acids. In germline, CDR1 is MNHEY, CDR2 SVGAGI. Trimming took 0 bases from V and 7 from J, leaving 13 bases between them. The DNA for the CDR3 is TGTGCCAGCAGTTACTCGATTACTTCGATCCAGCCCCAGCATTTT. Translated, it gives CASSYSITSIQPQHF.

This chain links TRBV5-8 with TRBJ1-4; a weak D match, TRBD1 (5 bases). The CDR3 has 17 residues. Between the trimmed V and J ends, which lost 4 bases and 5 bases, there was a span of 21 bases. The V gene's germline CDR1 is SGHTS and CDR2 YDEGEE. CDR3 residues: CASSRRVVGEANEKLFF. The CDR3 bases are TGTGCCAGCAGCCGCCGGGTGGTGGGGGAGGCGAATGAAAAACTGTTTTTT.

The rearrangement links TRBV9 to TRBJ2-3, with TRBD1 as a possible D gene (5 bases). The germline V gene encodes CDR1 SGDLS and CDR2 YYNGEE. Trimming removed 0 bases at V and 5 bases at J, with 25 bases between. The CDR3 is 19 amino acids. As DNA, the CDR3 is TGTGCCAGCAGCGTAGAGGCAGGGTATTCATTTGGTAAGCGAGATACGCAGTATTTT. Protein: CASSVEAGYSFGKRDTQYF.

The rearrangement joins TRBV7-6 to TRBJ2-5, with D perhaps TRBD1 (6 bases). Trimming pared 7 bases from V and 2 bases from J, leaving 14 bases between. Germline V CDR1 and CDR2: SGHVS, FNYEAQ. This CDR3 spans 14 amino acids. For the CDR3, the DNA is TGTGCCAGCACCCCGACAGGAGCGCAAGAGACCCAGTACTTC. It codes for CASTPTGAQETQYF.

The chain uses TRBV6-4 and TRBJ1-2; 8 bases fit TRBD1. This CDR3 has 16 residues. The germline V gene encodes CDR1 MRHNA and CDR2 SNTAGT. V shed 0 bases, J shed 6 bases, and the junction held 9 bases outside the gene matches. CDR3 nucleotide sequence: TGTGCCAGCAGTGACTCAATCGGGACAGGCTTGAATGGCTACACCTTC. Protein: CASSDSIGTGLNGYTF.

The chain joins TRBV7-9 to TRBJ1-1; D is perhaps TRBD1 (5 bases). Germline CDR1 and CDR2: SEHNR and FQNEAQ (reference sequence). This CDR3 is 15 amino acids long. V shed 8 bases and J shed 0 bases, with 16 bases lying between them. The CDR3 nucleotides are TGTGCCAGCTCCACCCTCGGGGGATTGAACACTGAAGCTTTCTTT. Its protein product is CASSTLGGLNTEAFF.

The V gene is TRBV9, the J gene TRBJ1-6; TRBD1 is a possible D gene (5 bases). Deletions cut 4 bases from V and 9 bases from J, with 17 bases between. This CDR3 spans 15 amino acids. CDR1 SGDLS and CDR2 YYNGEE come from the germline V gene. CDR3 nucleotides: TGTGCCAGCAGCCCCAATCCAGGCCAGGGTTCACCCCTCCACTTT. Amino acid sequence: CASSPNPGQGSPLHF. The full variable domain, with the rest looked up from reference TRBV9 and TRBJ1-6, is DSGVTQTPKHLITATGQRVTLRCSPRSGDLSVYWYQQSLDQGLQFLIQYYNGEERAKGNILERFSAQQFPDLHSELNLSSLELGDSALYFCASSPNPGQGSPLHFGNGTRLTVT.